The sequence of this T cell receptor beta chain was determined in a study of blood T cells in healthy people across ages. With a J-beta primer mix and a sample-barcoded 5' primer, a second PCR ran about 6 to 11 cycles. With 12 random nucleotides, a template-switch adaptor tagged each individual cDNA molecule. Via MiXCR, TCRdb re-called the 5' RACE reads, giving one row per CDR3 protein. The sample shows hundreds of thousands of distinct CDR3 sequences, 25% to 30% of them seen only once. CDR1 is ENHRY, CDR2 SYGVKD, per germline. CDR3 length: 12 amino acids. Trimming removed 6 bases from V and 10 bases from J, with 15 bases in between. The sample was also reused in another study, on T cells of mothers and their children. That study adds: At around 1.5 ug per 15 ul, all of the extracted RNA went into cDNA synthesis. Second-PCR amplification with M1S added sample barcodes and 2-4 random nucleotides. It was related mother-child pairs that showed slightly higher overlap than unrelated pairs, without reaching significance.

This chain connects TRBV10-3 to TRBJ1-1; D might be TRBD1 (5 bases). The sample comprised blood. This clonotype was sampled from a boy younger than 18 in good health. Here the CDR3 DNA reads TGTGCCATCAGGGGATCGGGTACAGGAGCTTTCTTT. Encoded protein: CAIRGSGTGAFF.